Listed below are T cell receptor beta chains from one sample, sequenced in a study of blood T cell repertoires in COVID-19. Assay used: immunoSEQ multiplex PCR; TCRdb lists only in-frame clones, some missing. This table has more than 6,000 clones, more than 80% appearing once. The material sequenced was peripheral blood. The receptors shown here come from a human donor with active COVID-19. The donor label of this sample is uncertain. The CDR3 runs from the conserved cysteine through the conserved F or W. The order of the fields is J gene, V gene, clone size, D gene, CDR3 length, CDR3 protein, CDR3 DNA. The D gene is left open where the match is weak. Rows give clone size only sometimes, using once, few, many, or a class for an expanded clone.

j_call: TRBJ2-7
v_call: TRBV28
clone_size: -
d_call: TRBD2
cdr3_length: 13
cdr3_aa: CASSSPGLALQYF
cdr3_nt: TGTGCCAGCAGTTCACCGGGACTAGCTCTGCAGTACTTC

j_call: TRBJ1-2
v_call: TRBV27
clone_size: -
d_call: TRBD1
cdr3_length: 17
cdr3_aa: CASSLNRDRGLYYGYTF
cdr3_nt: TGTGCCAGCAGTTTAAACCGGGACAGGGGGCTTTACTATGGCTACACCTTC

j_call: TRBJ2-3
v_call: TRBV6-6
clone_size: -
d_call: TRBD2
cdr3_length: 14
cdr3_aa: CASSQTSGKDTQYF
cdr3_nt: TGTGCCAGTTCGCAGACTAGCGGGAAAGATACGCAGTATTTT

j_call: TRBJ2-1
v_call: TRBV19
clone_size: -
d_call: -
cdr3_length: 12
cdr3_aa: CASSIRRDEQFF
cdr3_nt: TGTGCCAGTAGTATTAGGCGGGATGAGCAGTTCTTC

j_call: TRBJ2-6
v_call: TRBV11-2
clone_size: -
d_call: TRBD1
cdr3_length: 18
cdr3_aa: CASSLTTGGITGANVLTF
cdr3_nt: TGTGCCAGCAGCTTAACCACAGGGGGGATAACTGGGGCCAACGTCCTGACTTTC

j_call: TRBJ2-7
v_call: TRBV14
clone_size: -
d_call: TRBD1
cdr3_length: 16
cdr3_aa: CASSPPGRGPSYEQYF
cdr3_nt: TGTGCCAGCAGCCCCCCCGGCAGGGGGCCCTCCTACGAGCAGTACTTC

j_call: TRBJ1-1
v_call: TRBV19
clone_size: once
d_call: -
cdr3_length: 12
cdr3_aa: CASSPSGTEAFF
cdr3_nt: TGTGCCAGTAGCCCGAGTGGCACTGAAGCTTTCTTT

j_call: TRBJ2-3
v_call: TRBV3-1/TRBV3-2
clone_size: -
d_call: TRBD2
cdr3_length: 16
cdr3_aa: CASSQDLAGGSDTQYF
cdr3_nt: TGTGCCAGCAGCCAAGATCTAGCGGGGGGTTCAGATACGCAGTATTTT

j_call: TRBJ2-1
v_call: TRBV30
clone_size: -
d_call: -
cdr3_length: 13
cdr3_aa: CAWRKGGAGEQFF
cdr3_nt: TGTGCCTGGAGAAAAGGGGGGGCCGGTGAGCAGTTCTTC

j_call: TRBJ2-7
v_call: TRBV9
clone_size: once
d_call: TRBD1
cdr3_length: 15
cdr3_aa: CASSVGDRFTYEQYF
cdr3_nt: TGTGCCAGCAGCGTCGGGGACAGGTTTACCTACGAGCAGTACTTC

j_call: TRBJ1-1
v_call: TRBV30
clone_size: -
d_call: -
cdr3_length: 13
cdr3_aa: CAWSVQENTEAFF
cdr3_nt: TGTGCCTGGAGTGTACAAGAGAACACTGAAGCTTTCTTT

j_call: TRBJ2-2
v_call: TRBV5-4
clone_size: -
d_call: TRBD2
cdr3_length: 18
cdr3_aa: CASSSGLAGAVNTGELFF
cdr3_nt: TGTGCCAGCAGCTCGGGACTAGCGGGGGCCGTTAACACCGGGGAGCTGTTTTTT

j_call: TRBJ2-2
v_call: TRBV10-3
clone_size: -
d_call: -
cdr3_length: 16
cdr3_aa: CAISDSRGLGGGELFF
cdr3_nt: TGTGCCATCAGTGATTCTCGAGGACTAGGGGGCGGGGAGCTGTTTTTT

j_call: TRBJ1-1
v_call: TRBV5-1
clone_size: -
d_call: -
cdr3_length: 12
cdr3_aa: CASSYGGTEAFF
cdr3_nt: TGCGCCAGCAGCTACGGAGGCACTGAAGCTTTCTTT

j_call: TRBJ1-1
v_call: TRBV15
clone_size: once
d_call: TRBD1
cdr3_length: 16
cdr3_aa: CATSRSYDRGITEAFF
cdr3_nt: TGTGCCACCAGCAGAAGTTACGACAGGGGGATCACTGAAGCTTTCTTT